One sample yielded the 30 T cell receptor beta chains listed below, sequenced in a study of shared clonotypes between healthy human individuals. The data were produced by immunoSEQ multiplex PCR, yet TCRdb's version contains in-frame clones alone and is incomplete. The data hold around 2.1 million clones, with approximately 94% observed a single time. Positively selected for CCR7, the CD45RO-negative cells used as naive CD8 cells excluded terminally differentiated effector memory CD45RA+ cells. The sample was naive CD8+ T cells from PBMCs. The receptors shown here come from a man younger than 35 in good health. Some clones in this sample may be carry-over from other donors' samples.

The chain recombines TRBV4-1 with TRBJ2-1; TRBD2 matches at 8 bases. The CDR3 extends over 15 amino acids. Germline CDR1 and CDR2: MGHRA and YSYEKL. J lost 9 bases, V lost 4 bases, and 11 bases had no gene match. The chain's CDR3 is CASSPTAGGLGEQFF. CDR3 DNA sequence: TGCGCCAGCAGCCCAACGGCGGGAGGTCTAGGTGAGCAGTTCTTC.

The J gene is TRBJ2-1, the V gene TRBV28; 10 bases match TRBD2. The junction had 8 bases not matched to a gene; V was cut back by 2 bases and J by 7 bases. This CDR3 is built from 16 residues. From germline, CDR1 is MDHEN and CDR2 SYDVKM. This CDR3 is CASSLSGASGRNEQFF. The CDR3 nucleotides are TGTGCCAGCAGTTTAAGTGGGGCTAGCGGGAGAAATGAGCAGTTCTTC. Complete variable domain (other parts from reference TRBV28 and TRBJ2-1): DVKVTQSSRYLVKRTGEKVFLECVQDMDHENMFWYRQDPGLGLRLIYFSYDVKMKEKGDIPEGYSVSREKKERFSLILESASTNQTSMYLCASSLSGASGRNEQFFGPGTRLTVL.

The chain has TRBV11-2 and TRBJ1-2; D is unclear. CDR3 length: 15 amino acids. Germline assignment: CDR1 SGHAT and CDR2 FQNNGV. Trimming removed 1 base at V and 5 bases at J, with 14 bases between. The CDR3 region has the DNA TGTGCCAGCAGCTTAGCCCCAGACGGGAATTATGGCTACACCTTC. Translated, it gives CASSLAPDGNYGYTF.

The CDR3 region has the DNA TGTGCCAGTAGTATCGGGCCAGGGGGCCGACAGCCCCAGCATTTT. Protein: CASSIGPGGRQPQHF. The chain combines TRBV19 with TRBJ1-5; TRBD1 aligns across 8 bases. This CDR3 spans 15 amino acids. CDR1 is LNHDA, CDR2 SQIVND, per germline (reference sequence). The V and J ends lost 3 bases and 7 bases, in that order; junction bases with no gene match: 8.

A single count supports this clone. The CDR3 loop is CASSPWTSGRPGEQFF. CDR3 DNA sequence: TGTGCCAGCAGCCCCTGGACTAGCGGGAGACCGGGTGAGCAGTTCTTC. The rearrangement uses TRBV11-3 and TRBJ2-1, with 13 bases aligning to TRBD2. The germline gives CDR1 SGHNT, CDR2 YENEEA. Trimming removed 5 bases from V and 9 bases from J; junction bases left unmatched: 10. The CDR3 has 16 amino acids. Drawing the rest from reference TRBV11-3 and TRBJ2-1, the complete variable domain is EAGVVQSPRYKIIEKKQPVAFWCNPISGHNTLYWYLQNLGQGPELLIRYENEEAVDDSQLPKDRFSAERLKGVDSTLKIQPAELGDSAVYLCASSPWTSGRPGEQFFGPGTRLTVL.

The chain has TRBV27 and TRBJ2-3; 9 bases fit TRBD2. Germline CDR1 is MNHEY and CDR2 is SMNVEV (reference sequence). This CDR3 spans 14 amino acids. V was pared by 7 bases and J by 6 bases, with 8 bases of the junction left unmatched. The CDR3 is CASIGLAGHDTQYF. CDR3 in DNA: TGTGCCAGCATCGGCCTAGCGGGACACGATACGCAGTATTTT.

This clone was counted a single time. This sample also contains other DNA sequences that code for the same CDR3. This chain links TRBV7-8 with TRBJ2-7; either TRBD1 or TRBD2 may supply D (6 bases each). In germline, CDR1 is SGHVS, CDR2 FQNEAQ. The CDR3 contains 14 residues. V lost 0 bases to trimming and J lost 1 base, with 7 bases between them. Here the CDR3 DNA reads TGTGCCAGCAGCTTAGCAGGGGGGTCCTACGAGCAGTACTTC. Protein: CASSLAGGSYEQYF. Filled out from reference TRBV7-8 and TRBJ2-7, the complete variable domain reads GAGVSQSPRYKVAKRGQDVALRCDPISGHVSLFWYQQALGQGPEFLTYFQNEAQLDKSGLPSDRFFAERPEGSVSTLKIQRTQQEDSAVYLCASSLAGGSYEQYFGPGTRLTVT.

This clone appeared a single time. The V and J genes are TRBV7-8 and TRBJ1-1; D is possibly TRBD1 (6 bases). From germline, CDR1 is SGHVS and CDR2 FQNEAQ. The CDR3 consists of 15 residues. The V and J ends lost 0 bases and 7 bases respectively, with 15 bases between them. As DNA, the CDR3 is TGTGCCAGCAGCTTAGCGGGGGGGGCCCTTGGTGAAGCTTTCTTT. Translation gives CASSLAGGALGEAFF.

This clone was seen once. The chain combines TRBV27 with TRBJ2-7; D call uncertain. V lost 6 bases, J lost 3 bases, and 12 bases lay in between. The germline CDR1 and CDR2 sequences are MNHEY and SMNVEV (reference sequence). The CDR3 length is 13 residues. CDR3 in DNA: TGTGCCAGCAGCGGCTTGGACCACTACGAGCAGTACTTC. Its protein is CASSGLDHYEQYF.

V gene TRBV6-5 combines with J gene TRBJ2-1, with D unresolved. CDR3 length equals 16 residues. Germline values: CDR1 MNHEY, CDR2 SVGAGI. V lost 2 bases to trimming and J lost 0 bases, with 11 bases between them. The DNA of the CDR3 is TGTGCCAGCAGTTACAGGGCTCCGAGCTCCTACAATGAGCAGTTCTTC. It specifies CASSYRAPSSYNEQFF.

Remarks on this clone: The sample carries other DNA sequences with the same CDR3. The chain uses TRBV4-3 and TRBJ2-7, with D hard to call. The CDR3 extends over 13 amino acids. V lost 0 bases and J lost 3, with 6 bases in between. CDR1 and CDR2 (germline): LGHNA, YSLEER. The CDR3 here is CASSQDRHYEQYF. Here the CDR3 DNA reads TGCGCCAGCAGCCAAGATAGGCACTACGAGCAGTACTTC.

The chain combines TRBV29-1 with TRBJ2-5; tentative D call: TRBD2 (5 bases). The better agreement between TRBJ2-7 and the DNA end casts doubt on the J call. The CDR3 is 14 amino acids. Germline V gene lookup returns CDR1 SQVTM and CDR2 ANQGSEA. The CDR3 sequence is CSVVISRALYEQYF. The CDR3 DNA is TGCAGCGTTGTCATCTCGCGGGCCCTCTACGAGCAGTACTTC.

V gene TRBV9 combines with J gene TRBJ2-5; D call uncertain. Germline CDR1 SGDLS, CDR2 YYNGEE. V lost 2 bases and J 1 base, leaving 12 bases between the germline ends. The CDR3 loop spans 15 amino acids. CDR3 sequence reads: CASSVIPDLQETQYF. The CDR3 coding sequence is TGTGCCAGCAGCGTCATCCCCGACCTCCAAGAGACCCAGTACTTC.

The J gene is TRBJ1-5, the V gene TRBV4-3; D perhaps matches TRBD1 (5 bases). V dropped 0 bases and J dropped 2 bases, with 17 bases sitting between them. The CDR3 loop spans 18 amino acids. From germline, CDR1 is LGHNA and CDR2 YSLEER. The CDR3 coding sequence is TGCGCCAGCAGCCAAGATCGGGGGTTCGGCCCAGGCAATCAGCCCCAGCATTTT. Translation gives CASSQDRGFGPGNQPQHF.

The V and J genes are TRBV7-3 and TRBJ2-5; TRBD2 matches 15 bases. Per germline, CDR1 SGHTA and CDR2 FQGTGA. J gave up 4 bases and V 2 bases, and 8 bases lay outside the gene matches. CDR3 length: 18 residues. CDR3 sequence (DNA): TGTGCCAGCAGCTTATATGGACGGACTAGCGGGAGGGGAGAGACCCAGTACTTC. Its translation: CASSLYGRTSGRGETQYF. The whole variable domain, filled in from reference TRBV7-3 and TRBJ2-5, reads GAGVSQTPSNKVTEKGKYVELRCDPISGHTALYWYRQSLGQGPEFLIYFQGTGAADDSGLPNDRFFAVRPEGSVSTLKIQRTERGDSAVYLCASSLYGRTSGRGETQYFGPGTRLLVL.

The chain is built from TRBV6-5 and TRBJ2-1; no definite D call. V was clipped by 0 bases and J by 6 bases, with 12 bases between them. CDR1 MNHEY and CDR2 SVGAGI come from the germline V gene. CDR3 length: 15 residues. CDR3 residues: CASSYSSWLFNEQFF. As DNA, the CDR3 is TGTGCCAGCAGTTACTCTTCTTGGCTATTCAATGAGCAGTTCTTC.

Details on this clone: The sample carries other DNA sequences with the same CDR3. V gene TRBV7-9 combines with J gene TRBJ2-7; 10 bases are shared with TRBD2. Germline V CDR1 and CDR2: SEHNR, FQNEAQ (reference sequence). The CDR3 extends over 14 amino acids. The ends lost 3 bases at V and 4 bases at J; junction bases unmatched: 3. The CDR3 DNA follows: TGTGCCAGCAGCTTGTCTAGCGGGAGTTACGAGCAGTACTTC. This translates into CASSLSSGSYEQYF. The entire variable domain, with the rest obtained from reference TRBV7-9 and TRBJ2-7, is as follows: DTGVSQNPRHKITKRGQNVTFRCDPISEHNRLYWYRQTLGQGPEFLTYFQNEAQLEKSRLLSDRFSAERPKGSFSTLEIQRTEQGDSAMYLCASSLSSGSYEQYFGPGTRLTVT.

This clone was counted once. The V gene is TRBV4-2, the J gene TRBJ2-6, with 8 bases that match TRBD2. The CDR3 consists of 17 residues. The V gene end was trimmed by 7 bases and the J gene end by 1 base; junction bases not matched to a gene: 9. Germline V gene lookup returns CDR1 LGHNA and CDR2 YNFKEQ. The chain's CDR3 is CASTESGTRSGANVLTF. The CDR3 DNA follows: TGTGCCAGCACCGAAAGCGGGACTAGGTCTGGGGCCAACGTCCTGACTTTC.

This rearrangement joins TRBV5-1 to TRBJ2-7, with 11 bases identical to TRBD2. Looked up from germline, CDR1 is SGHRS and CDR2 is YFSETQ. The junction had 1 base not matched to a gene; V was cut back by 0 bases and J by 2 bases. CDR3 length: 15 amino acids. The CDR3: CASSLGLAGPYEQYF. CDR3 bases: TGCGCCAGCAGCTTGGGACTAGCGGGACCCTACGAGCAGTACTTC.

The chain recombines TRBV27 with TRBJ1-1; unclear D gene. V dropped 0 bases and J dropped 1 base, with 9 bases sitting between them. The CDR3 runs to 15 residues. The germline V gene has CDR1 MNHEY and CDR2 SMNVEV (reference sequence). The CDR3 DNA follows: TGTGCCAGCAGTTTATCCGCAGGCCCGAACACTGAAGCTTTCTTT. Protein sequence: CASSLSAGPNTEAFF.

This chain joins TRBV6-7 and TRBJ2-2; D not certain. TRBV6-7 is known as an ORF, though its function is uncertain. The CDR3 runs 18 residues. Trimming removed 2 bases from V and 4 bases from J, with 20 bases in between. The chain's CDR3 is CASSYLTVLTLSTGELFF. DNA for the CDR3: TGTGCCAGCAGTTACCTAACAGTTCTTACCCTGAGCACCGGGGAGCTGTTTTTT.

V and J are TRBV4-3 and TRBJ1-4; tentatively, D is TRBD1 (6 bases). The germline V and J ends were trimmed by 0 bases and 6 bases, with 20 bases remaining between them. The CDR3 loop spans 18 amino acids. Per the germline V gene, CDR1 is LGHNA and CDR2 is YSLEER. The CDR3 DNA reads as TGCGCCAGCAGCCAAGATCTGGGCTGGGTTGGGGGCTATGAAAAACTGTTTTTT. Protein: CASSQDLGWVGGYEKLFF.

This clone was counted only a few times. V gene TRBV11-2 combines with J gene TRBJ1-2; possible D gene TRBD1, 5 bases. The CDR3 is 13 amino acids. Germline lookup yields CDR1 SGHAT and CDR2 FQNNGV. Deletions cut 2 bases from V and 4 bases from J, with 8 bases between. The CDR3 here is CASSLPGLYGYTF. The CDR3 nucleotides read TGTGCCAGCAGCTTACCGGGGCTCTATGGCTACACCTTC.

The chain joins TRBV27 to TRBJ2-7; TRBD1 might be the D (6 bases). The CDR3 extends over 15 amino acids. The V gene's germline CDR1 is MNHEY and CDR2 SMNVEV (reference sequence). Trimming removed 5 bases from V and 5 bases from J, with 19 bases in between. For the CDR3, the DNA is TGTGCCAGCAGTCTAGGGCAGGGGTCTATCCACGAGCAGTACTTC. It is translated as CASSLGQGSIHEQYF.

The chain recombines TRBV25-1 with TRBJ2-1; D call uncertain. V was pared by 0 bases and J by 6 bases, with 12 bases between. The CDR3 contains 15 residues. The V gene's germline CDR1 is MGHDK and CDR2 SYGVNS. CDR3 bases: TGTGCCAGCAGTGAATACAACAACAGACTCAATGAGCAGTTCTTC. It specifies CASSEYNNRLNEQFF. Filled out from reference TRBV25-1 and TRBJ2-1, the complete variable domain reads EADIYQTPRYLVIGTGKKITLECSQTMGHDKMYWYQQDPGMELHLIHYSYGVNSTEKGDLSSESTVSRIRTEHFPLTLESARPSHTSQYLCASSEYNNRLNEQFFGPGTRLTVL.

CDR3 residues: CASSEYRGRASGDTQYF. In nucleotides, the CDR3 is TGTGCCAGCAGTGAATACCGCGGGAGGGCCAGTGGAGATACGCAGTATTTT. This chain connects TRBV25-1 to TRBJ2-3, with 9 bases lining up with TRBD2. The germline CDR1 and CDR2 sequences are MGHDK and SYGVNS. J gave up 5 bases and V 0 bases, and 9 bases lay outside the gene matches. The CDR3 sequence is 17 residues long. Full variable domain (remainder filled in from reference TRBV25-1 and TRBJ2-3): EADIYQTPRYLVIGTGKKITLECSQTMGHDKMYWYQQDPGMELHLIHYSYGVNSTEKGDLSSESTVSRIRTEHFPLTLESARPSHTSQYLCASSEYRGRASGDTQYFGPGTRLTVL.

The chain is built from TRBV27 and TRBJ2-2; 8 bases are shared with TRBD2. V was pared by 6 bases and J by 0 bases, with 9 bases of the junction left unmatched. The CDR3 is 17 residues long. Germline values: CDR1 MNHEY, CDR2 SMNVEV (reference sequence). The CDR3 DNA is TGTGCCAGCAGAAGACAAACTAGCGGCCCGAACACCGGGGAGCTGTTTTTT. This translates into CASRRQTSGPNTGELFF.

V gene TRBV2 combines with J gene TRBJ1-1, with D perhaps TRBD1 (5 bases). The germline V gene has CDR1 SNHLY and CDR2 FYNNEI. The ends were cut back, 10 bases at V and 1 base at J, with 22 bases in the middle. This CDR3 region has 16 residues. In DNA form, the CDR3 reads TGTGCCATCCTAGGGGTGTCCTCCCAGAGGAACACTGAAGCTTTCTTT. Translated, it gives CAILGVSSQRNTEAFF.

V and J are TRBV30 and TRBJ1-2; D ambiguous. V was pared by 3 bases and J by 0 bases, with 11 bases between. The CDR3 has 14 residues. The germline V gene encodes CDR1 GTSNPN and CDR2 SVGIG (reference sequence). The CDR3 loop is CAWRARATNYGYTF. The CDR3 DNA reads as TGTGCCTGGAGGGCGAGAGCCACTAACTATGGCTACACCTTC.

The chain couples TRBV9 to TRBJ2-3; 11 positions agree with TRBD2. The CDR3 length is 16 residues. V was pared by 0 bases and J by 4 bases, with 4 bases of the junction left unmatched. CDR1 and CDR2 (germline): SGDLS, YYNGEE. CDR3 loop: CASSVATSGSSDTQYF. Written as DNA, the CDR3 is TGTGCCAGCAGCGTAGCCACTAGCGGGAGTTCAGATACGCAGTATTTT.